This paragraph covers one TCR beta chain sequence. This clone was seen only a few times. Its antigen is still unknown. There are no base qualities to consult, and no much larger clone falls within one base. Library preparation employed the immunoSEQ multiplex PCR assay. For the multiplex PCR, a mixture combining 60 forward primers for TCR Vbeta segments and 13 reverse primers for TCR Jbeta segments was used. The CDR3 region of rearranged TCR beta genes was amplified from genomic DNA with a multiplex PCR assay. On the Illumina HiSeq System, the amplified TCR beta libraries were sequenced as 87-base-pair reads. The paper's data handling went like this. A later analysis counted 65 million to 90 million unique TCR beta chains across the 666 repertoires, and around 9.9 million of these chains were shared by at least two donors. To remove PCR and sequencing errors, raw reads were error-corrected and collapsed into unique sequences using a nearest-neighbor algorithm that merged closely related sequences. To assign V, D and J gene segments, CDR3 sequences were aligned to IMGT reference sequences. For a sequence to be retained, a match of at least six nucleotides to both a V gene segment and a J gene segment was required. Rearrangements were classified as productive when the CDR3 lacked stop codons and remained in frame with V and J, and all other rearrangements were classified as non-productive. Following IMGT convention, CDR3 was defined as the stretch from the second conserved V-encoded cysteine to the conserved J-encoded phenylalanine. Sequences without an unambiguous match to a single V gene segment were excluded from the earlier analysis of 587 of the donors. An earlier analysis of some 610 of the donors called V segments functional above 56.7% productive rearrangements and segregating when the between-donor standard deviation exceeded 5%. A statistical classification framework was built for diagnosing cytomegalovirus status from the catalog of TCR beta chain sequences. In a later analysis, V and J genes were assigned by comparing TCR nucleotide sequences against IMGT/GENE-DB human TR gene sequences. In a later analysis, CDR3 sequences and most-parsimonious VDJ recombination scenarios were assigned using the TCRdist pipeline. In a later analysis, each TCR beta chain was defined by its CDR3 amino acid sequence together with its V-gene family, and reads without a unique V-gene family were excluded. A later analysis removed 550 to 700 highly shared, low-generation-probability nucleotide sequences to deal with suspected cross-contamination and a sequencing artifact. In a later analysis, a clonal expansion index was calculated for each public chain from normalized within-repertoire ranks of inferred template counts. In a later analysis, generation probabilities were computed with a VDJ recombination model fitted to out-of-frame rearrangements, and the resulting probabilities were checked against IGoR. In a later analysis, hypergeometric tests were used to score TCR-TCR, TCR-HLA and TCR-CMV co-occurrence, with a repertoire-size bias correction applied to TCR pairs. False discovery rates were estimated in a later analysis by permuting HLA or CMV assignments 20 times. In a later analysis, co-occurring TCRs were grouped with DBSCAN, and TCRdist sequence similarity was added when clustering was performed within HLA-allele-positive subsets. For co-occurrence clustering, repertoires with fewer than 30,000 or more than 120,000 public chains were excluded, along with several repertoires with anomalous nucleotide sharing. TCRdb mirrors the immuneACCESS table, restricted to in-frame sequences. Some clones are absent from its copies; in checked studies, under half trace to an unresolved V gene, and the reason for the others is unknown. V and J calls and clone size follow that table, whereas D and trimming were derived from the DNA. This sample has about 90,000 clones in its table, and around 85% of those were observed once. Under 2.5% of the sample comes from the top ten.

Measured from the cysteine to the phenylalanine, the CDR3 is 13 residues long. Of all the DNA, just the CDR3 is kept, 39 bases in frame from base 1. V is pared back by 6 bases and J by 1 base, with 10 bases lying between the germline termini. The CDR1 and CDR2 encoded by the germline V gene (reference sequence) are MNHEY and SMNVEV. The sample is drawn from a study of cytomegalovirus exposure and HLA in healthy donors (dated by TCRdb to the late 2010s). For the study in its entirety: In an earlier analysis of approximately 640 of the donors, 276 Gb of sequence data and some 100 million unique TCR beta sequences from 180 million or so T cells were reported. The number of typed donors differed by locus: about 620-630 for A, B, C, DRB1 and DQB1; some 500 for DQA1; around 610 for DPA1; and 450 to 480 for DPB1. Approximately 300 gigabases of sequencing data and tens of millions of unique TCR sequences made up an early release that covered several hundred HLA-typed donors. The later analysis used no new phenotypic data to find candidate immune exposures, relying instead on TCR beta sequences and their occurrence across donors. The study used immunosequencing to profile the T cell repertoires of several hundred subjects and linked those repertoires to cytomegalovirus serostatus. On average, 235,054 unique TCR beta nucleotide sequences were sequenced per donor among about 400 genotyped donors of the cohort, with 15% to 20% of those sequences being non-productive. To decide whether each TCR beta V gene segment behaved as functional or pseudogenic, an earlier analysis of approximately 590 of the donors relied on high-throughput TCR beta sequencing. A later analysis re-analyzed previously published TCR beta repertoires from 660 or so donors and added high-resolution HLA genotyping to study TCR occurrence patterns. The study combined high-throughput TCR immunosequencing, statistical association of individual TCRs with disease status, and machine learning to predict cytomegalovirus infection status. Among the approximately 420 genotyped donors, roughly 80% belonged to the genetic ancestry cluster associated with self-reported Caucasian donors. Several DR-DQ haplotypes were handled as single units for association and clustering, since linkage in the cohort was strong. Besides the first cohort of 666 subjects, a separate validation cohort made up of over 100 different subjects was used. The study aimed to test whether signatures of past pathogen exposure could be identified by cataloging public T cell receptors. All discovery cohort repertoires had been generated using a single sequencing platform. In a later genetic analysis, genome-wide SNP genotypes for about three fifths of the 666 donors were used, and that subset was treated as a discovery cohort. Both class I and class II loci were covered by HLA typing, at four-digit resolution. Alongside the repertoire data, information on donor age, sex, ethnicity and CMV serostatus was compiled. Summary of the overall study and its limitations: In this cohort, only TCR beta chains were sequenced, and detectable features were limited by the absence of alpha or paired-chain data. While some public TCRs were present in many individuals, most TCR sequences turned up only very rarely across donors. Broadly in line with IMGT annotations, most TCR beta V segments showed up in productive rearrangements about 87% or about 30% of the time in an earlier analysis of under 700 of the donors. Because HLA typing was unavailable for some donors at each locus, only the typed subset was used in association tests. The presence/absence analyses assumed that sequencing depth was roughly uniform across donors, and that assumption may not be true. Compared with equally common non-associated chains, HLA-associated TCR beta chains in a later analysis were more clonally expanded and had lower generation probabilities. Because counts were too low, about 17 rarely observed V segments, including chromosome 9 orphons, were excluded from the earlier analysis of 587 of the donors. When HLA alleles, especially DR and DQ, strongly co-occurred, attributing TCR associations to individual alleles was difficult. The 87-base-pair reads could not distinguish some IMGT-functional V segments, including TRBV6-2 and TRBV6-3, so those segments were excluded. A few of the identified cytomegalovirus-associated TCR beta chains were confirmed in vitro to be specific for cytomegalovirus antigens. According to a later analysis, most CMV-associated TCR beta chains appeared to be HLA-restricted, and the HLA associations seemed to be driven largely by CMV exposure. For the cohort, immune exposure information was limited to CMV serostatus. In both the original and validation cohorts, the classifier was reported to diagnose cytomegalovirus status with high specificity and sensitivity. In a later analysis, TCR association rates were found to vary across HLA loci, with the most associated TCRs seen for DRB1 alleles and the fewest for HLA-C alleles. In a later analysis, several top co-occurrence clusters were reported to appear linked to parvovirus B19, influenza, CMV and Epstein-Barr virus. In a later analysis, about 16,000 TCR beta sequences were associated with specific HLA alleles at a false discovery rate of 0.05. In the study, 150 to 200 TCR beta chains were listed as associated with cytomegalovirus. A further reported finding was that TCR beta sequences accurately predicted the HLA-A and HLA-B alleles for most subjects in the first cohort. In a later genetic analysis, a missense DCLRE1C variant was associated with V-gene and J-gene trimming of TCR beta chains, and the association was replicated in an independent cohort. The authors suggested that the approach could potentially be extended to other disease states and immunological phenotypes. According to a later genetic analysis, donors in an Asian-associated ancestry cluster had fewer N-insertions in productive TCRs than the approximately 700-donor mean. A group of highly shared sequence variants was considered likely to be a technical artifact of the sequencing pipeline. Linkage disequilibrium might explain the correlated functional status among segregating V segments, but an unknown experimental factor could not be ruled out.

The cohort comprised 710 or so healthy bone marrow donors. All cohort members were sampled while nominally healthy, although unrecorded immune exposures were likely present. The donor was CMV seronegative and belonged to the group of 380 or so seronegative cohort members. A peripheral blood sample was collected from each donor, and TCR beta sequencing was performed on peripheral blood mononuclear cells. Genomic DNA was extracted from the blood cell samples with the Qiagen DNeasy Blood Extraction Kit. The rearranged segments are TRBV27 and TRBJ2-7; a weak D assignment points to TRBD1 (5 bases agree). This sequence originates from a man between 18 and 35 years old in good health and CMV-seronegative. Sequencing was performed on PBMCs. The DNA reads as follows: TGTGCCAGCAGCTTGACAGTTTCCTACGAGCAGTACTTC. Its translation reads: CASSLTVSYEQYF.